The T cell receptor beta chain under discussion was sequenced for a study of blood T cell repertoires in COVID-19. The table came from immunoSEQ multiplex PCR; TCRdb's copy has only in-frame clones and leaves some out. This table holds roughly 120,000 clones, around 89% found once. V lost 0 bases to trimming and J lost 3 bases; unmatched junction nucleotides: 4. Germline CDR1 is SGHVS and CDR2 is FNYEAQ. CDR3 length equals 15 residues. This clonotype originated in a man between 65 and 79 years old with active or convalescent COVID-19. The sequenced material came from peripheral blood. The chain recombines TRBV7-6 with TRBJ1-2, with 7 bases that match TRBD1. In DNA form, the CDR3 reads TGTGCCAGCAGCTTAGCGGGGACAGCCGACTATGGCTACACCTTC. Translated, it gives CASSLAGTADYGYTF.